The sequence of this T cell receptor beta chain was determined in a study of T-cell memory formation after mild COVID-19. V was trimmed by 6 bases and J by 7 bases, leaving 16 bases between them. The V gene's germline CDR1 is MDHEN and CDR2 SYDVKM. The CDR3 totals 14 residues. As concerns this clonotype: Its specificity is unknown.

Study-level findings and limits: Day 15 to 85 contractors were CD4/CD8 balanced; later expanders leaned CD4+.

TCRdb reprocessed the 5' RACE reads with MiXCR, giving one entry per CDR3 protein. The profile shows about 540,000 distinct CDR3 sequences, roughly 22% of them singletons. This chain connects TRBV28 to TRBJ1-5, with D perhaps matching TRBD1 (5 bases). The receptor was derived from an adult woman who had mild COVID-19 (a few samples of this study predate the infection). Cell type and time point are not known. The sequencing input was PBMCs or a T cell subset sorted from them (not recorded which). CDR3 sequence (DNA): TGTGCCAGCAGAAGCGGGGGGACGCGGCAGCCCCAGCATTTT. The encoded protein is CASRSGGTRQPQHF.